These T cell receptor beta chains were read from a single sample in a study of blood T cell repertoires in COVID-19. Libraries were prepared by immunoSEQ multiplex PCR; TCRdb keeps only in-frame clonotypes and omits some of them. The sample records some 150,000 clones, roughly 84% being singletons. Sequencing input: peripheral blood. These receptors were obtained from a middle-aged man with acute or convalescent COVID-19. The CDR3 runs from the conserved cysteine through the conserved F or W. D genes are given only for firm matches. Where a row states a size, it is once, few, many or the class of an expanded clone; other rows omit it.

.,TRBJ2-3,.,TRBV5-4,TGTGCCAGCAGGCCTGCAGGGAACTCTGGCACAGATACGCAGTATTTT,CASRPAGNSGTDTQYF
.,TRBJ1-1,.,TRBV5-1,TGCGCCAGCATCATCGATCCGACAGGGAACACTGAAGCTTTCTTT,CASIIDPTGNTEAFF
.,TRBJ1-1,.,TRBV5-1,TGCGCCAGCAGCAGGGGTCTCACTGAAGCTTTCTTT,CASSRGLTEAFF
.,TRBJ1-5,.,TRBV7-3,TGTGCCAGCAGCCTCGGGGGGGAGCCCAATCAGCCCCAGCATTTT,CASSLGGEPNQPQHF
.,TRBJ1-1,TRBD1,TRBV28,TGTGCCAGCAGTTCCCTCCCGGGACAGGGTGACACTGAAGCTTTCTTT,CASSSLPGQGDTEAFF
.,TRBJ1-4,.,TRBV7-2,TGTGCCAGCAGCTATAGCCGGGGGAGCGGTGAAAAACTGTTTTTT,CASSYSRGSGEKLFF
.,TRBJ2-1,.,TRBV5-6,TGTGCCAGCCTCCTAGCCTCCTACAATGAGCAGTTCTTC,CASLLASYNEQFF
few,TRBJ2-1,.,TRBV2,TGTGCCAGCAGACAGGGCTTGGGGTCCTACAATGAGCAGTTCTTC,CASRQGLGSYNEQFF
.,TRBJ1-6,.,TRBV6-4,TGTGCCAGCAGTGACTCCGCGGGAAGTAATTCACCCCTCCACTTT,CASSDSAGSNSPLHF
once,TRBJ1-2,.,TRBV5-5,TGTGCCAGCAGCTTAGGAACAGTGGGTTTCTATGGCTACACCTTC,CASSLGTVGFYGYTF
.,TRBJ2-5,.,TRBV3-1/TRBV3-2,TGTGCCAGCAGCCACAGTAAAGAGACCCAGTACTTC,CASSHSKETQYF
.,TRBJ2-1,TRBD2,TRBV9,TGTGCCAGCAGCGTAGTGGGCGGGGGGCACAATGAGCAGTTCTTC,CASSVVGGGHNEQFF
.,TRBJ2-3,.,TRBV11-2,TGTGCCAGCAGCTTAGTGCAGGGATCCACAGATACGCAGTATTTT,CASSLVQGSTDTQYF
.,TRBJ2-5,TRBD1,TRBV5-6,TGTGCCAGCAGCCATGGACAGGGACAAGAGACCCAGTACTTC,CASSHGQGQETQYF
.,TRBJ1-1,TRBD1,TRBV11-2,TGTGCCAGCAGCTACCGACAGGGGAACACTGAAGCTTTCTTT,CASSYRQGNTEAFF
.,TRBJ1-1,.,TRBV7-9,TGTGCCAGCAGCCTGTTACAGGACCGGACTGAAGCTTTCTTT,CASSLLQDRTEAFF
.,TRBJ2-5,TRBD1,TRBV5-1,TGCGCCAGCAGTTTTGACAGGGGGCAAGAGACCCAGTACTTC,CASSFDRGQETQYF
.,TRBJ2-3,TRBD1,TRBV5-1,TGCGCCAGCAGCTTGGGACAGGGTTTGACAGATACGCAGTATTTT,CASSLGQGLTDTQYF
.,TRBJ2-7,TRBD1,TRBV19,TGTGCCAGTAGTATGGCAGGGACAGTGGGGCAGTACTTC,CASSMAGTVGQYF
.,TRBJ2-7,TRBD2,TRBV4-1,TGCGCCAGCAGCCAGCTCGGGGGGGGCGAGCAGTACTTC,CASSQLGGGEQYF
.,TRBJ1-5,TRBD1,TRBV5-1,TGCGCCAGCAGCCCGGTTGGGGGGACAGGGGGTAATCAGCCCCAGCATTTT,CASSPVGGTGGNQPQHF
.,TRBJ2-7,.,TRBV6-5,TGTGCCAGCAGTTACTCGGGGGGCGAGCAGTACTTC,CASSYSGGEQYF
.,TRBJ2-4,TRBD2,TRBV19,TGTGCCAGTAGTATCCTCCGACTAGCGGGGCGGGTCGGCGGGAACATTCAGTACTTC,CASSILRLAGRVGGNIQYF
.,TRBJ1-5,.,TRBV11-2,TGTGCCAGCAGCGAAACGGGGAATCAGCCCCAGCATTTT,CASSETGNQPQHF
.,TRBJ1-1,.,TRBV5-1,TGCGCCAGCAGCTTGTCTGCTCTTGGGCCACCCAAGGGGTCTGAAGCTTTCTTT,CASSLSALGPPKGSEAFF
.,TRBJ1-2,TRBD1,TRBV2,TGTGCCAGCAAGGAACAGGGGGGGGGCTATGGCTACACCTTC,CASKEQGGGYGYTF
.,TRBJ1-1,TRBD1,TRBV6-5,TGTGCCAGCAGTCGTACAGGGGGGTCGTGGACTGAAGCTTTCTTT,CASSRTGGSWTEAFF
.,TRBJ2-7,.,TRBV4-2,TGTGCCAGCAGCCACCCACAGGGACGCGAGCAGTACTTC,CASSHPQGREQYF